Below, 22 T cell receptor beta chains from the same sample are listed, as sequenced in a study of graft-versus-host responses after intestinal transplantation. These receptors lack a known antigen. The method was immunoSEQ multiplex PCR; TCRdb's version includes in-frame clones alone and lacks a portion of them. The table records 70,000 or so clones, 84% of them present only once. The source material was unstimulated CD4+ T cells sorted from spleen or lymph node cells, sampled before transplant. These receptors were obtained from a human donor who was the organ donor for an intestinal transplant.

The chain links TRBV28 to TRBJ2-7; D perhaps matches TRBD1 (5 bases). This CDR3 comprises 13 residues. From germline, CDR1 is MDHEN and CDR2 SYDVKM. Trimming removed 4 bases at V and 2 bases at J, with 9 bases between. The CDR3 sequence: CASSYGATYEQYV. The CDR3 bases are TGTGCCAGCAGTTATGGGGCAACCTACGAGCAGTACGTC.

In its sample, this clone was seen a few times. V usage is TRBV5-4 and J usage is TRBJ2-7; tentatively, D is TRBD2 (6 bases). Trimming took off 0 bases at V and 7 bases at J, with 8 bases between the two ends. Germline values: CDR1 SGHNT, CDR2 YYREEE (reference sequence). The CDR3 contains 12 residues. The CDR3 protein is CASSLGGREQYV. The CDR3 DNA reads TGTGCCAGCAGCTTGGGAGGGAGGGAGCAGTACGTC.

This clone was seen only once. The V and J genes are TRBV30 and TRBJ1-2; D is unresolved. The CDR3 loop spans 16 amino acids. Trimming shortened V by 2 bases and J by 1 base, and 17 bases separated the two germline ends. Germline V gives CDR1 GTSNPN, CDR2 SVGIG (reference sequence). The CDR3: CAWSLWPTADNYGYTF. In nucleotides, the CDR3 is TGTGCCTGGAGTTTGTGGCCGACGGCGGATAACTATGGCTACACCTTC.

The rearrangement joins TRBV28 to TRBJ1-1; 8 bases align to TRBD1. The CDR3 has 15 residues. From germline, CDR1 is MDHEN and CDR2 SYDVKM. J was trimmed by 5 bases and V by 6 bases; bases with no gene match: 11. CDR3 sequence: CASSPSDRVWTEAFF. The CDR3 DNA is TGTGCCAGCAGCCCCTCGGACAGGGTCTGGACTGAAGCTTTCTTT.

This chain joins TRBV6-6 and TRBJ2-7; tentatively, D is TRBD1 (5 bases). V lost 0 bases and J 3 bases, leaving 9 bases between the germline ends. This CDR3 contains 14 residues. CDR1 is MNHNY, CDR2 SVGAGI, per germline (reference sequence). CDR3 residues: CASSYSTVFYEQYV. The CDR3 DNA is TGTGCCAGCAGTTACTCGACAGTTTTCTACGAGCAGTACGTC.

V gene TRBV5-6 combines with J gene TRBJ2-5; 12 nucleotides line up with TRBD2. CDR3 length equals 15 residues. V lost 4 bases, J lost 0 bases, and 1 base stayed unmatched. Germline V gives CDR1 SGHDT, CDR2 YYEEEE. CDR3 protein: CASSRLAGDQETQYF. CDR3 in DNA: TGTGCCAGCAGCAGACTAGCGGGGGACCAAGAGACCCAGTACTTC.

The V gene is TRBV28, the J gene TRBJ2-1, with 7 bases aligning to TRBD2. The CDR3 consists of 17 residues. V was pared by 7 bases and J by 0 bases, with 12 bases of the junction left unmatched. Per germline, CDR1 MDHEN and CDR2 SYDVKM. The CDR3: CASTYPGRGSSYNEQFF. The CDR3 nucleotides are TGTGCCAGCACCTATCCTGGGAGGGGTAGCTCCTACAATGAGCAGTTCTTC. Variable domain in full (rest from reference TRBV28 and TRBJ2-1): DVKVTQSSRYLVKRTGEKVFLECVQDMDHENMFWYRQDPGLGLRLIYFSYDVKMKEKGDIPEGYSVSREKKERFSLILESASTNQTSMYLCASTYPGRGSSYNEQFFGPGTRLTVL.

This clone was picked up a small number of times. The chain uses TRBV18 and TRBJ1-5; 9 bases match TRBD1. The CDR3 has 16 residues. Germline V gives CDR1 KGHSH, CDR2 LQKENI. V shed 3 bases and J 1 base; nucleotides not matched to a gene: 4. This CDR3 reads CASSPTGGQSNQPQHF. The CDR3 nucleotides are TGTGCCAGCTCACCGACAGGGGGGCAGAGCAATCAGCCCCAGCATTTT.

J is TRBJ1-3 and V is TRBV11-2; 9 bases fit TRBD1. Per the germline V gene, CDR1 is SGHAT and CDR2 is FQNNGV. This CDR3 comprises 17 residues. V was clipped by 5 bases and J by 2 bases; unmatched bases: 10. CDR3 protein: CASSPLRRDRAGNTIYF. CDR3 DNA: TGTGCCAGCAGCCCGCTAAGGCGGGACAGGGCTGGAAACACCATATATTTT.

V and J are TRBV4-2 and TRBJ1-4; D is perhaps TRBD1 (6 bases). V was clipped by 0 bases and J by 7 bases, with 12 bases between them. This CDR3 spans 15 amino acids. CDR1 and CDR2 (germline): LGHNA, YNFKEQ. This CDR3 reads CASSQDLQGREKLFF. For the CDR3, the DNA is TGTGCCAGCAGCCAAGATCTACAGGGACGTGAAAAACTGTTTTTT.

V gene TRBV2 combines with J gene TRBJ1-1, with D tentatively TRBD1 (5 bases). Germline-derived CDR1 and CDR2 are SNHLY and FYNNEI. The CDR3 extends over 14 amino acids. V was pared by 2 bases and J by 0 bases, with 7 bases between. The DNA of the CDR3 is TGTGCCAGCAGTGAACAGGGTGTGAACACTGAAGCTTTCTTT. It yields the protein CASSEQGVNTEAFF.

CDR3: CASSPTGGYEQYV. In DNA, the CDR3 is TGTGCCAGCTCGCCGACAGGGGGATACGAGCAGTACGTC. The chain recombines TRBV18 with TRBJ2-7; 9 nucleotides agree with TRBD1. Trimming cost V 6 bases and J 4 bases; bases outside gene matches: 4. Germline lookup yields CDR1 KGHSH and CDR2 LQKENI. The CDR3 covers 13 residues.

The chain's CDR3 is CSVDPTDKSLPGQFF. The CDR3 nucleotides are TGCAGCGTTGATCCTACGGACAAATCCCTCCCGGGGCAGTTCTTC. The chain has TRBV29-1 and TRBJ2-1; TRBD1 is a possible D gene (5 bases). The CDR3 covers 15 residues. Trimming left V 3 bases short and J 12 bases short, with 24 bases between. In germline, CDR1 is SQVTM, CDR2 ANQGSEA.

CDR3 bases: TGTGCCAGCAGCCCGACAGCCGCAGGCGAAAAACTGTTTTTT. It is translated as CASSPTAAGEKLFF. The chain uses TRBV6-4 and TRBJ1-4, with D maybe TRBD1 (5 bases). The germline V gene encodes CDR1 MRHNA and CDR2 SNTAGT. The CDR3 has 14 amino acids. V lost 6 bases and J lost 8, with 16 bases in between.

V gene TRBV6-6 combines with J gene TRBJ2-2; D may be TRBD1 (6 bases). CDR3 length: 15 amino acids. Trimming took off 3 bases at V and 4 bases at J, with 12 bases between the two ends. CDR1 MNHNY and CDR2 SVGAGI come from the germline V gene (reference sequence). CDR3 amino acids: CASSYQGSGTGELFF. CDR3 in DNA: TGTGCCAGCAGTTATCAGGGGTCGGGCACCGGGGAGCTGTTTTTT.

This clone was picked up a small number of times. The genes are TRBV7-8 and TRBJ1-5; D not resolved. This CDR3 has 14 amino acids. V lost 2 bases and J lost 7, with 12 bases in between. The germline gives CDR1 SGHVS, CDR2 FQNEAQ. The CDR3 bases are TGTGCCAGCAGCTTAAAACTTACGGGACAGCCCCAGCATTTT. Its protein is CASSLKLTGQPQHF.

The CDR3 here is CAGARRGGGEETQYF. DNA of the CDR3: TGTGCCGGGGCCCGGAGGGGCGGGGGGGAAGAGACCCAGTACTTC. The rearrangement uses TRBV30 and TRBJ2-5; TRBD2 matches 9 bases. The V gene end was trimmed by 8 bases and the J gene end by 3 bases; junction bases not matched to a gene: 13. The germline gives CDR1 GTSNPN, CDR2 SVGIG (reference sequence). The CDR3 is 15 amino acids.

This sequence joins TRBV19 and TRBJ1-3; no clear D. Germline-derived CDR1 and CDR2 are LNHDA and SQIVND (reference sequence). Trimming shortened V by 3 bases and J by 0 bases, and 12 bases separated the two germline ends. The CDR3 has 16 residues. The chain's CDR3 is CASSMEGGSSGNTIYF. DNA of the CDR3: TGTGCCAGTAGTATGGAGGGAGGCAGCTCTGGAAACACCATATATTTT.

The V and J genes are TRBV9 and TRBJ1-4; 8 bases are shared with TRBD1. Germline CDR1 SGDLS, CDR2 YYNGEE. Trimming took 0 bases from V and 4 from J; bases not matched to a gene: 17. The CDR3 length is 20 residues. Here the CDR3 DNA reads TGTGCCAGCAGCGTAGAGGGAGGCTGGACAGGGCGAGAGGGTAATGAAAAACTGTTTTTT. Its translation: CASSVEGGWTGREGNEKLFF. Full variable domain (rest looked up from reference TRBV9 and TRBJ1-4): DSGVTQTPKHLITATGQRVTLRCSPRSGDLSVYWYQQSLDQGLQFLIQYYNGEERAKGNILERFSAQQFPDLHSELNLSSLELGDSALYFCASSVEGGWTGREGNEKLFFGSGTQLSVL.

CDR3 sequence reads: CASSTGALEQGAAYEQYV. Written as DNA, the CDR3 is TGTGCCAGCAGTACTGGGGCACTGGAGCAGGGGGCCGCCTACGAGCAGTACGTC. V and J are TRBV28 and TRBJ2-7; 8 positions match TRBD1. The length of the CDR3 is 18 residues. V was pared by 5 bases and J by 2 bases, with 17 bases of the junction left unmatched. The germline V gene has CDR1 MDHEN and CDR2 SYDVKM.

The chain recombines TRBV21-1 with TRBJ2-5; whether TRBD2, the table's D call, matches the DNA was not checked. TRBV21-1 is termed a pseudogene. There are 17 residues in the CDR3. The CDR3, as DNA: TGTGCCAGCAGCAAAGGGAGGGGTCTAGCGGGGGGAGAGACCCAGTACTTC. This translates into CASSKGRGLAGGETQYF.

The chain employs TRBV10-3 and TRBJ2-7; maybe TRBD1 (5 bases). The CDR3 sequence is 15 residues long. Germline values: CDR1 ENHRY, CDR2 SYGVKD. V gave up 2 bases and J gave up 0 bases, with 11 bases separating them. CDR3 sequence reads: CAISERQGLSYEQYV. The CDR3, as DNA: TGTGCCATCAGTGAGAGGCAGGGCCTCTCCTACGAGCAGTACGTC.